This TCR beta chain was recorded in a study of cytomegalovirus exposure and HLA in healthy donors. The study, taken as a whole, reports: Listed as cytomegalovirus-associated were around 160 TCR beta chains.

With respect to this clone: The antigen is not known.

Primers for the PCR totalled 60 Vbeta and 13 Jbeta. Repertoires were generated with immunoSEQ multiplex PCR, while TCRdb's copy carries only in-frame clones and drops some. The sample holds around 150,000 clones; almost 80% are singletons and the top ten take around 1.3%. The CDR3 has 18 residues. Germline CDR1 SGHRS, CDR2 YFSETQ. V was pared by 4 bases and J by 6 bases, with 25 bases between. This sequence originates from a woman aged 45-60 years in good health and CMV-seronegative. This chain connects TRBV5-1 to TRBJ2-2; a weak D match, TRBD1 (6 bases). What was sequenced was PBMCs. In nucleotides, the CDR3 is TGCGCCAGCAGCCAGATATTGCGGCGGACAGCAAGAGCCGGGGAGCTGTTTTTT. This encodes CASSQILRRTARAGELFF.